This T cell receptor beta chain appears in the sequencing data of a study of blood T cell repertoires in COVID-19. Clones were sequenced by immunoSEQ multiplex PCR, and TCRdb holds only the in-frame ones, with some missing. Of under 85,000 clones listed, about 83% are singletons. The CDR3 is made up of 14 amino acids. Trimming took 4 bases from V and 4 from J, leaving 13 bases between them. The germline V gene encodes CDR1 PRHDT and CDR2 FYEKMQ (reference sequence). Sequences were obtained from peripheral blood. The rearrangement joins TRBV13 to TRBJ1-2; TRBD1 might be the D (6 bases). The source is a man aged 50-60 years with acute or convalescent COVID-19. DNA of the CDR3: TGTGCCAGCAGCTCTGGACAGATACTCTATGGCTACACCTTC. The encoded protein is CASSSGQILYGYTF.